This T cell receptor (beta chain) was documented in a study of PD-L1 blockade in urothelial cancer. At the level of the study: After treatment start, blood was analyzed at 3 weeks (second dose) and at 6 weeks.

The CDR3 consists of 15 residues. V lost 0 bases, J lost 4 bases, and 12 bases lay in between. The germline CDR1 and CDR2 sequences are ENHRY and SYGVKD. The repertoire was sequenced with immunoSEQ multiplex PCR; TCRdb's copy has only in-frame clones and lacks some. The top ten clones hold roughly 30% of a sample with approximately 24,000 clones, 70% to 90% of them seen once. The receptor was isolated from a man between 60 and 75 years old with urothelial cancer. The sample here was PBMCs, taken around atezolizumab (anti-PD-L1) treatment. The J gene is TRBJ1-2, the V gene TRBV10-3, with unresolved D. In nucleotides, the CDR3 is TGTGCCATCAGTGAGTCTGGACTTAATTCCTATGGCTACACCTTC. Its protein product is CAISESGLNSYGYTF.